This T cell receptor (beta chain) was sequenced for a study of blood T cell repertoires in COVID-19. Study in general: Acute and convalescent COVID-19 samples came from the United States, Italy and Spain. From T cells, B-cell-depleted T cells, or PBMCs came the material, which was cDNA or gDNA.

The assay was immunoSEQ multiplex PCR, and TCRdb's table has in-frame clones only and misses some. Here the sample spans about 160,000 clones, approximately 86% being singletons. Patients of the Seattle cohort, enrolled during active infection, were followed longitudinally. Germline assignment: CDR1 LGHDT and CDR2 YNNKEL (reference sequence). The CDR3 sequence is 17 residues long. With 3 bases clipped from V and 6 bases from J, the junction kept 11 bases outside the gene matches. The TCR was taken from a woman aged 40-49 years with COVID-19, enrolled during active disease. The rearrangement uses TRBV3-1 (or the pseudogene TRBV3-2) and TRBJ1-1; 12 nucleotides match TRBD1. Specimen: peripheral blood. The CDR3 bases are TGTGCCAGCAGCCATAGTGATCGCGGGACAGGGGGCTCTGAAGCTTTCTTT. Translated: CASSHSDRGTGGSEAFF.